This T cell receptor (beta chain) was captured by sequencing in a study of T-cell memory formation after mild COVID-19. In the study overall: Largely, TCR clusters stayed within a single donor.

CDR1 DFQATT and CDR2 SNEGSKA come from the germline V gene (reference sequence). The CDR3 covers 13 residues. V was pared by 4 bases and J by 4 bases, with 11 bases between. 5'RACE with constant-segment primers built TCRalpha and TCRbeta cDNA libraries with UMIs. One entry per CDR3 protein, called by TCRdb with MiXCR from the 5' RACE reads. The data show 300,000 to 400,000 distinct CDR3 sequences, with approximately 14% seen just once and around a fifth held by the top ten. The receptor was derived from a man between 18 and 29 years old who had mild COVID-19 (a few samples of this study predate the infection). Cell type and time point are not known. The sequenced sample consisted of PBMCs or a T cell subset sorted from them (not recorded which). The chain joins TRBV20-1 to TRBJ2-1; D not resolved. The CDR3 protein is CSATAAYYNEQFF. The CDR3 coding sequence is TGCAGTGCTACAGCCGCATATTACAATGAGCAGTTCTTC.